Listed below are T cell receptor beta chains from one sample, sequenced in a study of metastatic and nonmetastatic thyroid tumors. TCRdb reanalyzed the PCR reads with MiXCR. Of some 33,000 clones in the sample, approximately 7.4% were seen once. The sequencing input was blood. These receptor sequences come from a female donor with papillary thyroid cancer or a benign thyroid nodule (not recorded which). Some clones in this sample may be carry-over from other donors' samples. Both conserved end residues are part of each CDR3. Each record gives: J gene, clone size, V gene, D gene, CDR3 DNA, CDR3 protein. A D gene is named only where the DNA matches it firmly. Size is omitted from some rows. Given values are once, few, many or a class for expanded clones.

TRBJ2-3	many	TRBV4-2	NA	TGTGCCAGCAGCCAGCAAACGATCTTCGGAGATACGCAGTATTTT	CASSQQTIFGDTQYF
TRBJ2-3	many	TRBV9	TRBD1	TGTGCCAGCACCCCCCTAGGGGGCGCGGGCACAGATACGCAGTATTTT	CASTPLGGAGTDTQYF
TRBJ2-1	many	TRBV28	NA	TGTGCCTCTAGGCTGGGGAACAAGTCGCTGTTCTTC	CASRLGNKSLFF
TRBJ1-3	many	TRBV18	NA	TGTGCCAGCTCACCCACGACAGGCATACAAAACACCATATATTTT	CASSPTTGIQNTIYF
TRBJ2-7	many	TRBV28	NA	TGTGCCAGCAGAACAACAGCCTACGAGCAGTACTTC	CASRTTAYEQYF
TRBJ1-2	many	TRBV7-9	TRBD1	TGTGCCAGCAGCCCAATCGTCGACAGGGAGGGTGGCTACACCTTC	CASSPIVDREGGYTF
TRBJ2-3	NA	TRBV11-2	TRBD2	TGTGCCAGCAGCTCTCAGATCGGGGGGACAGATACGCAGTATTTT	CASSSQIGGTDTQYF
TRBJ2-5	many	TRBV24-1	NA	TGTGCCACCAGTGATTCCGGGGTTATCCAAGAAACCCAGTACTTC	CATSDSGVIQETQYF
TRBJ1-1	many	TRBV11-2	TRBD1	TGTGCCAGCAGCACCGGGACAGCCGGTATCGTGAACACTGAAGCTTTCTTT	CASSTGTAGIVNTEAFF
TRBJ1-4	many	TRBV2	TRBD1	TGTGCCAGCAGTGCTAGTCCCGGGACAGGGGCCGAACTGTTTTTT	CASSASPGTGAELFF
TRBJ2-4	many	TRBV6-2/TRBV6-3	TRBD2	TGTGCCACCTCGGGACTAGGAAAAAACATTCAGTACTTC	CATSGLGKNIQYF
TRBJ2-5	many	TRBV24-1	NA	TGTGCCACCAGTGATTTGCATGGAGGGTTCGGACAAGAGACCCAGTACTTC	CATSDLHGGFGQETQYF
TRBJ2-1	many	TRBV7-9	NA	TGTGCCAGCAGCTTAGGGTCTAACAATGAGCAGTTCTTC	CASSLGSNNEQFF
TRBJ2-1	NA	TRBV5-5	NA	TGTGCCAGCAGCTTGGGACAGAATGAGCAGTTCTTC	CASSLGQNEQFF
TRBJ2-6	many	TRBV19	NA	TGTGCCAGTAGTGCCAGGGGCGCTGGGGCCAACGTCCTGACTTTC	CASSARGAGANVLTF
TRBJ2-4	many	TRBV3-1	TRBD1	TGTGCCAGCAGCCCTCAGGGGGTCGAAAACATTCAGTACTTC	CASSPQGVENIQYF
TRBJ1-2	medium-sized	TRBV20-1	NA	TGCAGTGCGGAGAGGGGTGCGTGGGGCTACACCTTC	CSAERGAWGYTF
TRBJ2-1	many	TRBV7-9	NA	TGTGCCAGCGGGGGGGACAGGTTACAAAGGGAGCAGTTCTTC	CASGGDRLQREQFF
TRBJ2-1	many	TRBV6-1	NA	TGTGCCAGCAGTGAAATGGGGTCGGGTTACAATGAGCAGTTCTTC	CASSEMGSGYNEQFF
TRBJ1-2	many	TRBV5-1	TRBD1	TGCGCCAGCAGCTTAGATGGGACAGGGAAATATGGCTACACCTTC	CASSLDGTGKYGYTF
TRBJ2-3	many	TRBV2	NA	TGTGCCAGCAGGCAGGGATGGGGCACAGATACGCAGTATTTT	CASRQGWGTDTQYF
TRBJ2-7	many	TRBV4-1	NA	TGCGCCAGCAGCCCAGCCACGAGGGGGGAGCAGTACTTC	CASSPATRGEQYF
TRBJ2-7	many	TRBV13	NA	TGTGCCAGCAGCTTAGGCCCGGGCGGGTACGAGCAGTACTTC	CASSLGPGGYEQYF
TRBJ2-7	many	TRBV19	TRBD1	TGTGCCAGTAGTATTTGGGGGACAGAATCCTACGAGCAGTACTTC	CASSIWGTESYEQYF
TRBJ1-3	many	TRBV3-1	TRBD1	TGTGCCAGCAGCCTGAGGACAGGGTGGTCTGGAAACACCATATATTTT	CASSLRTGWSGNTIYF
TRBJ1-2	many	TRBV18	NA	TGTGCCAGCTCAGAGGCGGCCTTCTATGGCTACACCTTC	CASSEAAFYGYTF
TRBJ1-2	many	TRBV12-3/TRBV12-4	NA	TGTGCCAGCAGTTTACAGGGAAAGGGGGGTGGCTACACCTTC	CASSLQGKGGGYTF
TRBJ2-7	NA	TRBV5-1	TRBD1	TGCGCCAGCAGCAAGGGACAGGGCCAATGCGAGCAGTACTTC	CASSKGQGQCEQYF
TRBJ2-7	few	TRBV12-3/TRBV12-4	TRBD1	TGTGCCAGCAGTTTACGGGGACAGCTCTCCTACGAGCAGTACTTC	CASSLRGQLSYEQYF
TRBJ2-7	NA	TRBV7-9	NA	TGTGCCAGCAGCGACGTCGACAGCTACGAGCAGTACTTC	CASSDVDSYEQYF
TRBJ2-5	many	TRBV9	TRBD1	TGTGCCAGCAGCGTAGCTCCGACAGGGGGGGAGACCCAGTACTTC	CASSVAPTGGETQYF
TRBJ2-3	many	TRBV20-1	TRBD1	TGCAGTGCTAGGAGACAGGGTACAGATACGCAGTATTTT	CSARRQGTDTQYF
TRBJ2-6	many	TRBV10-3	TRBD2	TGTGCCATCAGGGAACTGGGAGGGGCTAGGGACGTCCTGACTTTC	CAIRELGGARDVLTF
TRBJ2-2	many	TRBV4-3	NA	TGCGCCAGCAGCCAACAAGAAGGGCGCGCCACCGGGGAGCTGTTTTTT	CASSQQEGRATGELFF